One and the same sample provided the 3 T cell receptor beta chains below, sequenced in a study of control samples from healthy donors and cancer patients (dated by TCRdb to the early 2020s). Receptor libraries were prepared by the immunoSEQ multiplex PCR assay. The immuneACCESS repertoire file appears here via TCRdb, limited to in-frame rearrangements. These files lack a portion of the clones; in checked studies, under half of the deficit traces to unresolved V genes, and the cause of the others is not known. This sample comprises around 76,000 clones, around 94% of them detected only once. The ten largest account for about 6.2% of the sample. Sequenced material: blood. These receptors all come from a woman in her thirties or forties in good health.

The chain links TRBV30 to TRBJ1-2; 7 bases align to TRBD1. Unmatched junction bases numbered 7, after V lost 0 bases and J lost 3 bases. The CDR3 is 15 residues long. Germline loops: CDR1 GTSNPN, CDR2 SVGIG (reference sequence). The CDR3, as DNA: TGTGCCTGGAGTGTAAAGGGACAGACTTACTATGGCTACACCTTC. It is translated as CAWSVKGQTYYGYTF.

The chain employs TRBV6-1 and TRBJ1-1; D gene uncertain. V lost 2 bases and J 0 bases, leaving 10 bases between the germline ends. This CDR3 region has 15 residues. The V gene's germline CDR1 is MNHNS and CDR2 SASEGT. The CDR3 DNA reads TGTGCCAGCAGTGAATATGCCACGATGAACACTGAAGCTTTCTTT. Translated: CASSEYATMNTEAFF.

This rearrangement joins TRBV10-1 to TRBJ2-2, with a weak D call TRBD2 (6 bases). CDR3 length equals 15 residues. V lost 6 bases and J lost 5, with 16 bases in between. The germline CDR1 and CDR2 sequences are WNHNN and SYGVQD (reference sequence). The CDR3, as DNA: TGCGCCAGCAGCCAACCCGGGAGCAGTACCGGGGAGCTGTTTTTT. Translation gives CASSQPGSSTGELFF.